The present T cell receptor (beta chain) was sequenced within a study of Graves' ophthalmopathy and Graves' hyperthyroidism (dated by TCRdb to between 2017 and 2018). Some background on the complete study: Peripheral blood was collected before any treatment was given, at the time of initial diagnosis. To explore V-J signatures that distinguish ophthalmopathy from hyperthyroidism, a discovery set of about a hundred patients was enrolled, made up of approximately 45 with ophthalmopathy and around 57 with stable hyperthyroidism. After sampling, hyperthyroidism patients received methimazole starting at 30 mg daily, and ophthalmopathy patients received high-dose intravenous methylprednisolone. In over five hyperthyroidism patients, T-cell repertoires of thyroid tissue and blood were compared. An independent validation cohort comprised 18 hyperthyroidism patients and over 15 patients who later progressed from hyperthyroidism to ophthalmopathy. In total, approximately 140 blood samples were TCR-sequenced: 43 ophthalmopathy, some 75 hyperthyroidism and about 17 hyperthyroidism-to-ophthalmopathy patients. The study used TCR beta repertoire signatures to distinguish Graves' ophthalmopathy from Graves' hyperthyroidism and to predict progression to ophthalmopathy.

Overall study outcomes, separate from this receptor: In cross-validation, the 13-signature model distinguished ophthalmopathy from stable hyperthyroidism with less than 90% sensitivity and about 81% specificity, while in the test set the corresponding values were about 79% and 69%. Sample size was not predetermined statistically, and investigators were not blinded to group allocation. Most of the expanded thyroid clonotypes with a frequency above 0.001 were also detected in blood, and it was suggested that the thyroid immune response may be reflected by blood repertoires. In validation, the model predicted ophthalmopathy progression with about 71% sensitivity and 72.22% specificity; roughly 12 predicted patients were CT-confirmed with GO in a median of about 6.2 months.

This clonotype was detected many times. The clone's antigen remains unknown. Qualities for individual bases were not recorded, and no much larger clone is one base off. CDR1 and CDR2 were assigned from the germline V gene as ENHRY and SYGVKD. The CDR3 has 15 amino acids, counting the end cysteine and phenylalanine. Here the CDR3 DNA is all that survives: 45 bases in frame from base 1. Cut back by 6 bases and 8 bases, the V and J ends lie 20 bases apart. TCR beta CDR3 regions were amplified from RNA transcripts for repertoire sequencing. A first-round RT-PCR used HTBI primers with the Qiagen OneStep RT-PCR kit, followed by a second-round multiplex PCR, size selection and purification. Sequencing of the libraries was carried out on an Illumina HiSeq2000 in paired-end mode with 100 bp reads. On the study's bioinformatics: SOAPnuke was used to process the reads, throwing out any read that had adapters, had uncalled bases, had a mean Phred below 15, or lacked an exact constant-primer or identifier match. COPE v1.2.5 was used to merge the high-quality paired reads. Each unique nucleotide sequence was defined as a clonotype, and clonotypes were aligned to IMGT TRB V, D and J references with MiTCR v1.1. The analysis was limited to V-J combinations with a frequency above 0.0001, which together covered 99% to 99.2% of the repertoires. For each V-J combination, a TCR clonal expansion and chaos score was defined as F50 clonal expansion divided by the chaos observed in the TCRdist matrix. Welch's t-statistics and random forest were used to reduce the features to 10 to 15 V-J combinations, which were then used as input to a naive Bayes classifier. The Morisita-Horn index was used to measure how similar the thyroid and blood repertoires were. The raw public data were reprocessed by TCRdb itself: fastp quality trimming at Q25, MiXCR clonotype calling, in-frame beta chains only. Rows with a matching CDR3 protein are joined into one entry that keeps the most common DNA and genes. The V and J calls come from TCRdb's annotation, not from the publication. The sample includes some 750,000 distinct CDR3 sequences, with roughly 40% observed a single time. Of the sample, 44% falls within the top ten clones.

Ophthalmopathy patients were characterized by moderately to severely active disease, a Clinical Activity Score of at least 3, a NOSPECS grade of at least 4, and a disease duration under 3 months. Anyone with other autoimmune diseases, uncontrolled infections, pregnancy or lactation was excluded from the study. Diagnosis relied on clinical symptoms, serum thyroxine, TRAb, thyroid ultrasound and orbital computed tomography. Using Ficoll-Paque density gradient centrifugation, PBMCs were isolated from 9.5 to 10 ml of fresh peripheral blood. Total RNA was extracted using Trizol reagent, and RNA quality was checked on an Agilent 2100 Bioanalyzer.

Specimen: peripheral blood. This receptor chain uses TRBV10-3 and TRBJ1-3, and possibly TRBD1, on 5 matching bases. This sequence originates from an adult man with Graves' ophthalmopathy. The bases are TGTGCCATCAGCCGGGGGGGAAAAGTGGAAGACACCATATATTTT. This translates into CAISRGGKVEDTIYF.